One sample yielded the 22 T cell receptor beta chains listed below, sequenced in a study of post-analysis software for immune sequencing data. The study's findings and limits: Roughly 5 TRBV segments, TRBV5-6, TRBV5-1 and TRBV20-1 among them, were found more frequent in patients than controls.

Their specific antigens are unknown. Researchers reported that TCR beta cDNA libraries carried unique molecular identifiers. TCRdb reprocessed the PCR reads via MiXCR and lists one record per CDR3 protein. The repertoire consists of some 500,000 distinct CDR3 sequences, with 45% occurring once and the leading ten covering around 10%. Sequences were obtained from blood. The receptors here all came from a girl between 10 and 17 years old with multiple sclerosis.

The chain combines TRBV7-9 with TRBJ2-7; perhaps TRBD2 as D (6 bases). The CDR3 contains 12 residues. CDR1 and CDR2 (germline): SEHNR, FQNEAQ (reference sequence). Between the trimmed V and J ends, which lost 4 bases and 5 bases, there was a span of 9 bases. CDR3 sequence reads: CASSWGVDEQYF. CDR3 nucleotide sequence: TGTGCCAGCAGCTGGGGGGTGGACGAGCAGTACTTC.

V usage is TRBV11-2 and J usage is TRBJ1-1, with TRBD1 as a possible D gene (6 bases). From germline, CDR1 is SGHAT and CDR2 FQNNGV. There are 14 residues in the CDR3. Trimming took 5 bases from V and 4 from J, leaving 14 bases between them. CDR3: CASSPQFRGTEAFF. The CDR3, as DNA: TGTGCCAGCAGCCCTCAGTTCAGGGGCACTGAAGCTTTCTTT.

This chain links TRBV7-2 with TRBJ1-2; 8 bases are a match to TRBD1. Germline V CDR1 and CDR2: SGHTA, FQGNSA. The CDR3 sequence is 13 residues long. The V gene end was trimmed by 5 bases and the J gene end by 8 bases; junction bases not matched to a gene: 7. The CDR3 spells CASSIDRGSGYTF. DNA for the CDR3: TGTGCCAGCAGCATAGACAGGGGAAGCGGCTACACCTTC.

This rearrangement joins TRBV11-2 to TRBJ2-7, with 10 bases matching TRBD1. CDR3 size: 16 residues. The germline V gene encodes CDR1 SGHAT and CDR2 FQNNGV. Trimming at V came to 0 bases and at J to 4 bases, leaving 6 bases not matched to a gene. The CDR3 spells CASSLDLGQGLYEQYF. Here the CDR3 DNA reads TGTGCCAGCAGCTTAGATCTGGGACAGGGGCTGTACGAGCAGTACTTC.

This clonotype was counted between two and nine times. The CDR3 sequence: CASSLGKDEQFF. CDR3 in DNA: TGTGCCAGCAGCTTAGGTAAGGATGAGCAGTTCTTC. This chain joins TRBV7-2 and TRBJ2-1; D gene unclear. Looked up from germline, CDR1 is SGHTA and CDR2 is FQGNSA. The ends were cut back, 1 base at V and 8 bases at J, with 6 bases in the middle. The CDR3 runs 12 residues.

The genes are TRBV10-1 and TRBJ2-3, with unresolved D. Germline CDR1 WNHNN, CDR2 SYGVQD (reference sequence). Deletions cut 3 bases from V and 1 base from J, with 8 bases between. The length of the CDR3 is 14 residues. The CDR3 region has the DNA TGCGCCAGCAGTGAAAGCGCCCGCACAGATACGCAGTATTTT. Protein sequence: CASSESARTDTQYF.

There are a few counts of this clonotype. This chain connects TRBV5-1 to TRBJ2-1; TRBD2 matches 15 bases. CDR1 and CDR2 (germline): SGHRS, YFSETQ. Germline trimming cut 0 bases from V and 6 bases from J; bases unmatched to any gene: 19. CDR3 size: 22 residues. The chain's CDR3 is CASSLVIPGLAGGEYGTNEQFF. The CDR3 bases are TGCGCCAGCAGCTTGGTGATTCCGGGACTAGCGGGAGGAGAATACGGTACCAATGAGCAGTTCTTC.

V usage is TRBV9 and J usage is TRBJ2-4, with 11 bases aligning to TRBD2. Near its end, the DNA agrees better with TRBJ2-7, so the J call may be wrong. Germline V CDR1 and CDR2: SGDLS, YYNGEE. The CDR3 loop spans 14 amino acids. CDR3 bases: TGTGCCAGCAGCGTAGCACTAGCGGGAGACGAGCAGTACTTC. This codes for CASSVALAGDEQYF.

The table lists this clonotype with a few counts. The chain couples TRBV12-3 or TRBV12-4 to TRBJ2-5; 9 nucleotides align to TRBD2. This CDR3 is built from 15 residues. The trim removed 6 bases at V and 4 bases at J, leaving 9 bases unmatched. The DNA for the CDR3 is TGTGCCAGCAGCCTTTTGGGTAGCGGGAGAGAGACCCAGTACTTC. Translated, it gives CASSLLGSGRETQYF.

The rearrangement links TRBV15 to TRBJ2-1; unclear D gene. The germline V and J ends were trimmed by 6 bases and 5 bases, with 14 bases remaining between them. Germline values: CDR1 LNHNV, CDR2 YYDKDF (reference sequence). There are 14 residues in the CDR3. The CDR3 protein is CATSPSAAHNEQFF. The DNA for the CDR3 is TGTGCCACCAGTCCCTCAGCAGCCCACAATGAGCAGTTCTTC.

The V call is TRBV3-1, the J call TRBJ2-7; TRBD1 agrees at 8 bases. The CDR3 length is 15 residues. The germline V gene encodes CDR1 LGHDT and CDR2 YNNKEL (reference sequence). Unmatched junction bases numbered 12, after V lost 4 bases and J lost 7 bases. The CDR3 nucleotides are TGTGCCAGCAGCCCCGGGACAGGAACCTTTATGGAGCAGTACTTC. As protein: CASSPGTGTFMEQYF.

This clonotype came up a few times. The J gene is TRBJ2-1, the V gene TRBV29-1, with D perhaps TRBD1 or TRBD2 (6 bases each). The germline gives CDR1 SQVTM, CDR2 ANQGSEA. V lost 2 bases and J 4 bases, leaving 18 bases between the germline ends. This CDR3 region has 16 residues. CDR3 in amino acids: CSVELRGEINYNEQFF. DNA for the CDR3: TGCAGCGTTGAATTGAGGGGGGAAATAAATTACAATGAGCAGTTCTTC.

The chain recombines TRBV11-2 with TRBJ1-2; no firm D call. There are 14 residues in the CDR3. In germline, CDR1 is SGHAT, CDR2 FQNNGV. V lost 5 bases and J 8 bases, leaving 18 bases between the germline ends. In DNA, the CDR3 is TGTGCCAGCAGCCAAATAACACGGCTGGGGGGCTACACCTTC. Amino acid sequence: CASSQITRLGGYTF.

V and J are TRBV11-2 and TRBJ2-3, with TRBD2 matching 7 bases. Germline V gene lookup returns CDR1 SGHAT and CDR2 FQNNGV. Unmatched junction bases numbered 4, after V lost 1 base and J lost 9 bases. The CDR3 runs 13 residues. The CDR3, as DNA: TGTGCCAGCAGCTTAGCGGCTAGCGGCACGCAGTATTTT. This encodes CASSLAASGTQYF.

The genes are TRBV15 and TRBJ1-3, with D perhaps matching TRBD1 (5 bases). CDR3 length equals 15 residues. V lost 0 bases and J 2 bases, leaving 8 bases between the germline ends. Germline V gives CDR1 LNHNV, CDR2 YYDKDF (reference sequence). This CDR3 is CATSRDQGAGNTIYF. For the CDR3, the DNA is TGTGCCACCAGCAGAGATCAGGGTGCTGGAAACACCATATATTTT.

The genes are TRBV20-1 and TRBJ1-2; unclear D gene. Germline V gene data show CDR1 as DFQATT and CDR2 as SNEGSKA (reference sequence). Trimming took 1 base from V and 4 from J, leaving 13 bases between them. This CDR3 region has 14 residues. The CDR3 spells CSARAPPPSYGYTF. The CDR3 DNA sequence: TGCAGTGCTAGAGCCCCTCCGCCGAGCTATGGCTACACCTTC.

The V call is TRBV20-1, the J call TRBJ2-1; no definite D call. The V gene lost 6 bases and the J gene lost 1 base, with 16 bases spanning the gap. Germline V gene data show CDR1 as DFQATT and CDR2 as SNEGSKA (reference sequence). This CDR3 is built from 15 residues. For the CDR3, the DNA is TGCAGTGCGCAACTATCAGTGGGTTCCTACAATGAGCAGTTCTTC. Protein product: CSAQLSVGSYNEQFF.

This clonotype was found once. The J gene is TRBJ2-7, the V gene TRBV7-3; TRBD2 might be the D (5 bases). The end of the DNA aligns better with TRBJ2-5, so the J call may be wrong. The germline V gene encodes CDR1 SGHTA and CDR2 FQGTGA. CDR3 length equals 13 residues. DNA of the CDR3: TGTGCCAGCAGCTTAACTCCGGGGGAGACCCAGTACTTC. Translating it yields CASSLTPGETQYF.

This rearrangement joins TRBV7-9 to TRBJ2-1; D perhaps matches TRBD2 (5 bases). Germline assignment: CDR1 SEHNR and CDR2 FQNEAQ (reference sequence). Deletions cut 1 base from V and 6 bases from J, with 13 bases between. The CDR3 has 15 residues. The CDR3 loop is CASSLVGRDRNEQFF. CDR3 nucleotides: TGTGCCAGCAGCTTAGTAGGTCGGGATCGCAATGAGCAGTTCTTC.

A few counts support this clonotype. V gene TRBV7-2 combines with J gene TRBJ2-7, with 7 nucleotides matching TRBD1. The CDR3 is 13 residues long. Germline assignment: CDR1 SGHTA and CDR2 FQGNSA. Trimming cost V 5 bases and J 6 bases; bases outside gene matches: 7. The chain's CDR3 is CASSGVTGVEQYF. For the CDR3, the DNA is TGTGCCAGCAGCGGAGTTACAGGGGTCGAGCAGTACTTC.

This clonotype has more than one count but fewer than ten. This sequence joins TRBV5-1 and TRBJ2-2, with 8 bases matching TRBD2. With 4 bases clipped from V and 2 bases from J, the junction kept 7 bases outside the gene matches. The CDR3 extends over 16 amino acids. Germline V gene sequence: CDR1 SGHRS, CDR2 YFSETQ. The CDR3, as DNA: TGCGCCAGCAGCCGGGAGGGTGTTCGCAACACCGGGGAGCTGTTTTTT. This codes for CASSREGVRNTGELFF.

This CDR3 is CASSEQGISQETQYF. The CDR3 region has the DNA TGTGCCAGCAGTGAACAGGGGATTTCTCAAGAGACCCAGTACTTC. The chain has TRBV2 and TRBJ2-5, with D possibly TRBD1 on 6 matching bases. The V end lost 2 bases, the J end lost 2 bases, and 12 bases lay between the germline ends. CDR1 is SNHLY and CDR2 is FYNNEI in the germline V gene. This CDR3 region has 15 residues.